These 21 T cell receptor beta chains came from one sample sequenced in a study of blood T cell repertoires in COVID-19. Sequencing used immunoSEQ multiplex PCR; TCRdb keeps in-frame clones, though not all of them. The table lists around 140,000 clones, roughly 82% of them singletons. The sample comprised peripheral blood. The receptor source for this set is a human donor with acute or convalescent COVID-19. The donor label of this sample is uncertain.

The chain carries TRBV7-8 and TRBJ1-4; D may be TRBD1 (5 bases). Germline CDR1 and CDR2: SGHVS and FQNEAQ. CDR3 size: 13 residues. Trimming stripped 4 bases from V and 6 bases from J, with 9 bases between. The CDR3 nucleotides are TGTGCCAGCAGCTCAGGGCCCTATGAAAAACTGTTTTTT. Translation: CASSSGPYEKLFF.

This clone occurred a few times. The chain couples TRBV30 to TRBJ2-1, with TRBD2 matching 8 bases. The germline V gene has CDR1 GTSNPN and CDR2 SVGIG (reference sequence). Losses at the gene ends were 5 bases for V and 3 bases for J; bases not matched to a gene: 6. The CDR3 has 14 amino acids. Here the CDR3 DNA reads TGTGCCTGGTCACGGGGGGGCCTCTACAATGAGCAGTTCTTC. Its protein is CAWSRGGLYNEQFF.

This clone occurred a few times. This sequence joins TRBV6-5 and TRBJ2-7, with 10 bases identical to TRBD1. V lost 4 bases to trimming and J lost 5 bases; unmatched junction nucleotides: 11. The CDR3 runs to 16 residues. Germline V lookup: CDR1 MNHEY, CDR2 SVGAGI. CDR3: CASSSYYRQGAHEQYF. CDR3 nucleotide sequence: TGTGCCAGCAGTTCCTACTACAGACAGGGGGCTCACGAGCAGTACTTC.

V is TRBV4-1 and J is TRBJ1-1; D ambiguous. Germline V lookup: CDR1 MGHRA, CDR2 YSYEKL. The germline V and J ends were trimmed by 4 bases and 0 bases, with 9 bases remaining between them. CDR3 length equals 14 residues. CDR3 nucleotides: TGCGCCAGCAGCCGGAGGATCATGAACACTGAAGCTTTCTTT. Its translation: CASSRRIMNTEAFF.

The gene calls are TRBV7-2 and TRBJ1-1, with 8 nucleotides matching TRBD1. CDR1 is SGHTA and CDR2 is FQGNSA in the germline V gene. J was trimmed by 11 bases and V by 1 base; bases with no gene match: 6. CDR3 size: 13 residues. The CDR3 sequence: CASSLDPDRDAFF. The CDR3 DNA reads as TGTGCCAGCAGCTTAGACCCGGACAGGGACGCTTTCTTT.

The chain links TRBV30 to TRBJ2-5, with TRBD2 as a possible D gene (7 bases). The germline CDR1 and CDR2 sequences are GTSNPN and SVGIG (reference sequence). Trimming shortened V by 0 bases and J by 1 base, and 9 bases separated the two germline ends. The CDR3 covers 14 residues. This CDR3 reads CAWSVGGGQETQYF. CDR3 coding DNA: TGTGCCTGGAGTGTAGGGGGGGGCCAAGAGACCCAGTACTTC.

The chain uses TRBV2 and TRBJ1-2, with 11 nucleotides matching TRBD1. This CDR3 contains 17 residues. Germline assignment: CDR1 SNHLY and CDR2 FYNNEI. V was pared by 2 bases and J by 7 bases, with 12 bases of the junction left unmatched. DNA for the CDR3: TGTGCCAGCAGTGAATTAAGGACAGGGGGCGGGAACGCTGGCTACACCTTC. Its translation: CASSELRTGGGNAGYTF. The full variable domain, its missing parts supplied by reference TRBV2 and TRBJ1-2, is EPEVTQTPSHQVTQMGQEVILRCVPISNHLYFYWYRQILGQKVEFLVSFYNNEISEKSEIFDDQFSVERPDGSNFTLKIRSTKLEDSAMYFCASSELRTGGGNAGYTFGSGTRLTVV.

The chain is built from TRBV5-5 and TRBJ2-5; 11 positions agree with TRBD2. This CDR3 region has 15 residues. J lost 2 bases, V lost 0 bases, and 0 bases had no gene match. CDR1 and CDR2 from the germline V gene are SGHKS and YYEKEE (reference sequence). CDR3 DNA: TGTGCCAGCAGCTTGGGACTAGCGGGGCAAGAGACCCAGTACTTC. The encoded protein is CASSLGLAGQETQYF.

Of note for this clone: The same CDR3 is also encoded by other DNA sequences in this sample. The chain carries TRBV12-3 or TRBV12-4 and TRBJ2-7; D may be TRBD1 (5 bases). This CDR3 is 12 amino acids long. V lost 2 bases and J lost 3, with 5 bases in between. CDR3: CASSLQGYEQYF. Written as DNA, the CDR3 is TGTGCCAGCAGTTTACAGGGCTACGAGCAGTACTTC.

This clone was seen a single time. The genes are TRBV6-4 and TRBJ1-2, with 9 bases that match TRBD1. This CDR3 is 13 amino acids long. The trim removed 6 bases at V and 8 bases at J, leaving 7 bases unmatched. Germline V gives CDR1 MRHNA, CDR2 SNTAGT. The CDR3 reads CASSFRTGDGYTF. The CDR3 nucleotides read TGTGCCAGCAGCTTCCGGACAGGGGACGGCTACACCTTC.

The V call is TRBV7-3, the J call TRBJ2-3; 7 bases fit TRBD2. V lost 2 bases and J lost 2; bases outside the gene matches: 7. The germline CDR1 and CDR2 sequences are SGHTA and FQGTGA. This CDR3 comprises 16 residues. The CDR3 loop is CASSLDASGYTDTQYF. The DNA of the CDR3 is TGTGCCAGCAGCTTAGACGCTAGCGGATACACAGATACGCAGTATTTT.

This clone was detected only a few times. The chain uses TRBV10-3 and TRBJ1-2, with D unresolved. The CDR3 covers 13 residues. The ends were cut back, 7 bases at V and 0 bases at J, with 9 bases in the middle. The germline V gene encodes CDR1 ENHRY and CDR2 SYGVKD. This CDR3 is CAIKEGTNYGYTF. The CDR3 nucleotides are TGTGCCATCAAGGAGGGAACTAACTATGGCTACACCTTC.

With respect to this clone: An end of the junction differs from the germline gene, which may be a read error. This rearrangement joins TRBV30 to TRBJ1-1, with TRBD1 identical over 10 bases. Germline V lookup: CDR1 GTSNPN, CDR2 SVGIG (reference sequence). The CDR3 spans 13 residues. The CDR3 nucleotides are TGCGCGACAGGGGGCCCAATGAACACTGAAGCTTTCTTT. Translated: CATGGPMNTEAFF.

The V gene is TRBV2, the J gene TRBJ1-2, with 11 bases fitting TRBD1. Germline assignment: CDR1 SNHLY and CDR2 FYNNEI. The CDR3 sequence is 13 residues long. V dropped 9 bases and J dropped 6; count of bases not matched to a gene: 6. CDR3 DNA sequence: TGTGCCAGTGGGACAGGGGGTTGGAATGGCTACACCTTC. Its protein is CASGTGGWNGYTF.

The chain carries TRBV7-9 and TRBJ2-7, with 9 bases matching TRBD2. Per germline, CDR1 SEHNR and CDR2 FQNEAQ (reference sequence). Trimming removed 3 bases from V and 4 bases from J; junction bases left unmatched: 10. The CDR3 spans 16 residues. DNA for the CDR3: TGTGCCAGCAGCTTTGGGCTAGCGGGGAATTCTTACGAGCAGTACTTC. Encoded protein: CASSFGLAGNSYEQYF.

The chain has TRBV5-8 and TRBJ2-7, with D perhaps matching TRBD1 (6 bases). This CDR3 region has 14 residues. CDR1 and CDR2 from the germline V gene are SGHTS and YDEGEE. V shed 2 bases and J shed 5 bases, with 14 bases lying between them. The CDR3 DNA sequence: TGTGCCAGCAGCTTAGGAGTCAGGGGCCACGAGCAGTACTTC. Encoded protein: CASSLGVRGHEQYF.

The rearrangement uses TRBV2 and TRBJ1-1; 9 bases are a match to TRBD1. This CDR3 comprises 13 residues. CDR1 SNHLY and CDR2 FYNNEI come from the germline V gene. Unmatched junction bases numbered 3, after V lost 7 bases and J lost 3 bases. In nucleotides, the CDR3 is TGTGCCAGCAAATGGACAGGGGACACTGAAGCTTTCTTT. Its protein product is CASKWTGDTEAFF.

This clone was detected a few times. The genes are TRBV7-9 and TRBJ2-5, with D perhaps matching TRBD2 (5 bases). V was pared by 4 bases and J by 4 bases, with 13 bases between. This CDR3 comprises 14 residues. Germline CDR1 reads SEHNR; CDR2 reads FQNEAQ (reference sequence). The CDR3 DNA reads TGTGCCAGCAGCTCGACCGAAGGGAGAGAGACCCAGTACTTC. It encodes CASSSTEGRETQYF.

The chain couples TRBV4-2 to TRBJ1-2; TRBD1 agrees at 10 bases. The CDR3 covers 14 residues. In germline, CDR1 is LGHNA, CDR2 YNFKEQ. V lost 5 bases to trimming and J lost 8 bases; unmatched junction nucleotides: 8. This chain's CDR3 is CASSTDRGLRGYTF. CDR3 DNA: TGTGCCAGCAGCACTGACAGGGGGCTCAGAGGCTACACCTTC.

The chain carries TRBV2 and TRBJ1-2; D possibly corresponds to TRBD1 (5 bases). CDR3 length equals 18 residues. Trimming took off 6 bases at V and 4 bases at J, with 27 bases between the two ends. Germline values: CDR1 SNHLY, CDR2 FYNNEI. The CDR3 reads CASSEVPLGMGRGYGYTF. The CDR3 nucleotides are TGTGCCAGCAGCGAGGTACCCCTAGGAATGGGGCGCGGCTATGGCTACACCTTC.

The CDR3 region is CASESSQETQYF. DNA for the CDR3: TGTGCCAGCGAGAGCTCCCAAGAGACCCAGTACTTC. The chain employs TRBV6-6 and TRBJ2-5; D remains ambiguous. This CDR3 spans 12 amino acids. V gave up 8 bases and J gave up 1 base, with 8 bases separating them. Germline CDR1 is MNHNY and CDR2 is SVGAGI (reference sequence).